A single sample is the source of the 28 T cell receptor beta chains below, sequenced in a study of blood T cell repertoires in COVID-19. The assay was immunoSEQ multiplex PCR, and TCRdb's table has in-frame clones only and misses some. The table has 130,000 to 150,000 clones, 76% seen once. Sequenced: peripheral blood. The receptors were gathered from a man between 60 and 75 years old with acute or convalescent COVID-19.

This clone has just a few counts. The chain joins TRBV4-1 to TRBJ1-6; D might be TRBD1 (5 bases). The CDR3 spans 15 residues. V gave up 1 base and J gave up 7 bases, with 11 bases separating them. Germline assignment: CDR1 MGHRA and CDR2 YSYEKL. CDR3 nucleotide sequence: TGCGCCAGCAGCCAAGTTAGCGGGGCGAATTCACCCCTCCACTTT. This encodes CASSQVSGANSPLHF.

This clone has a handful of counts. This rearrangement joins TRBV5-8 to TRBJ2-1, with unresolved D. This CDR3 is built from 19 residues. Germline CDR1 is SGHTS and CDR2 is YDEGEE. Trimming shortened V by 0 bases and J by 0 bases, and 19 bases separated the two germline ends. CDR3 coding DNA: TGTGCCAGCAGCTTGGCCTGGAAGCGCTGGCAGAGCTCCTACAATGAGCAGTTCTTC. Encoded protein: CASSLAWKRWQSSYNEQFF.

In nucleotides, the CDR3 is TGTGCCAGCAGTTACAAGACAGGGGCTGGAAACACCATATATTTT. Residues: CASSYKTGAGNTIYF. This rearrangement joins TRBV6-5 to TRBJ1-3, with TRBD1 matching over 8 bases. Unmatched junction bases numbered 2, after V lost 2 bases and J lost 2 bases. The CDR3 contains 15 residues. CDR1 is MNHEY and CDR2 is SVGAGI in the germline V gene.

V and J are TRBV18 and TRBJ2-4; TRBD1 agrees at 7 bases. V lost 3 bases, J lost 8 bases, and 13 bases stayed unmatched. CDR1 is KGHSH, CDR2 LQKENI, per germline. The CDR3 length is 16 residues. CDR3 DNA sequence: TGTGCCAGCTCACCTGCCGGGACAGTTAATTGGGACATTCAGTACTTC. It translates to CASSPAGTVNWDIQYF.

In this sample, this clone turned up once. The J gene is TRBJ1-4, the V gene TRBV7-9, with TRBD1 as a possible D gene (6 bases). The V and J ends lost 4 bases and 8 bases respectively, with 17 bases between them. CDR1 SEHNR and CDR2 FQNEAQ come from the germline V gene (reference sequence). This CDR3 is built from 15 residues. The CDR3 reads CASSSRDTGREKLFF. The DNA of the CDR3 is TGTGCCAGCAGCTCCCGGGACACCGGCCGGGAAAAACTGTTTTTT.

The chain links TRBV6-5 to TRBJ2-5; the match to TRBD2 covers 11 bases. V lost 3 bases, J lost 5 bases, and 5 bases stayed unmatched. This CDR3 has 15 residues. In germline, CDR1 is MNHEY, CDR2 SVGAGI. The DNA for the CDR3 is TGTGCCAGCAGTTATGGTATAGCGGGAGGGGAGACCCAGTACTTC. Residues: CASSYGIAGGETQYF.

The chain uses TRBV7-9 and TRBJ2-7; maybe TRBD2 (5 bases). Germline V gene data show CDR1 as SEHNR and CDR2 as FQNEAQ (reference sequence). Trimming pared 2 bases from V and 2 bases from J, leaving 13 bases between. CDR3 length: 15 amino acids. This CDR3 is CASSLNVRGTYEQYF. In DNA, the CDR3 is TGTGCCAGCAGCTTAAACGTTCGGGGAACCTACGAGCAGTACTTC.

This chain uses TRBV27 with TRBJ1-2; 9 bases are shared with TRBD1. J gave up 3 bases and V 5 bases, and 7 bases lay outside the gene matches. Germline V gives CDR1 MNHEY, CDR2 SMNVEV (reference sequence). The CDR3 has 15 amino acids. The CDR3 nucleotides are TGTGCCAGCAGTGCCCAGGGACAGGGTGACTATGGCTACACCTTC. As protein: CASSAQGQGDYGYTF.

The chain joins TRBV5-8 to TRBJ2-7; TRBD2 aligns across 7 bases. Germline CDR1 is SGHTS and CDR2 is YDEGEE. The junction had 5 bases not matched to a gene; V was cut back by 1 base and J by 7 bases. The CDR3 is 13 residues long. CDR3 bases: TGTGCCAGCAGCTTGAGGGAGGGTGGGGAGCAGTACTTC. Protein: CASSLREGGEQYF.

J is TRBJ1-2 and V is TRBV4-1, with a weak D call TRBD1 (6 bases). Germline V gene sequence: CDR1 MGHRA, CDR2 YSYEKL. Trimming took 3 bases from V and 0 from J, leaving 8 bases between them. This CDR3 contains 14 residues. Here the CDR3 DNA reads TGCGCCAGCAGCCAGGACAGAGCTAACTATGGCTACACCTTC. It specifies CASSQDRANYGYTF.

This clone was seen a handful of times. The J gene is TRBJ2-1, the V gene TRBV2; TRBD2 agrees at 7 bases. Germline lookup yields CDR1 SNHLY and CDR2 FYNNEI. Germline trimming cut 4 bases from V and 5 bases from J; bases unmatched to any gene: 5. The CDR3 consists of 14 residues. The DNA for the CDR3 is TGTGCCAGCAGTGGGGACTACCGACACAATGAGCAGTTCTTC. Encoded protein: CASSGDYRHNEQFF.

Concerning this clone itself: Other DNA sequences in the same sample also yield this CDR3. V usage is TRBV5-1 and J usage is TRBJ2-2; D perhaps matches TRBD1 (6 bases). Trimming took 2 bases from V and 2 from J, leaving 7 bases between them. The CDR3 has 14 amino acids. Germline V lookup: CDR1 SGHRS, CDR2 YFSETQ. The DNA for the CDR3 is TGCGCCAGCAGCTTACAGGGTAACACCGGGGAGCTGTTTTTT. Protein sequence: CASSLQGNTGELFF.

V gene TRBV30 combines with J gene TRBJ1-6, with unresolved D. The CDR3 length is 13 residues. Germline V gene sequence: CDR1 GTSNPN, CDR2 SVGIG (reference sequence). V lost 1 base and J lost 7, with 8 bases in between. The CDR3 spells CAWSAMTNSPLHF. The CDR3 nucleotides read TGTGCCTGGAGTGCTATGACAAATTCACCCCTCCACTTT.

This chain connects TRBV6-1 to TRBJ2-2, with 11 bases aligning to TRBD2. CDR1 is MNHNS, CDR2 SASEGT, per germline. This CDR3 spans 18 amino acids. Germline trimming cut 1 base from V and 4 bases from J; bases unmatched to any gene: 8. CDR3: CASSEGGLAGGITGELFF. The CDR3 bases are TGTGCCAGCAGTGAAGGAGGGCTAGCGGGAGGAATCACCGGGGAGCTGTTTTTT.

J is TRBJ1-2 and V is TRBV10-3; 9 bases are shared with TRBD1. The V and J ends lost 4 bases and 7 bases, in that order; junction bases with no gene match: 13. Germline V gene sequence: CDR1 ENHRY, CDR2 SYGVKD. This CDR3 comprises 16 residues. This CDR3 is CAISGGRDRASFGYTF. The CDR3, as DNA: TGTGCCATCAGTGGGGGAAGGGACAGGGCGTCGTTTGGCTACACCTTC.

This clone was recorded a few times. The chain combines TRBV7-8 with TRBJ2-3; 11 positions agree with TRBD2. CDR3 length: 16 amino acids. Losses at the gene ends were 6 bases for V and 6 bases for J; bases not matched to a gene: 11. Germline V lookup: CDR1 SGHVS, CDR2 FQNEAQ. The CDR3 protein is CASRIGLAGGPDTQYF. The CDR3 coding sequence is TGTGCCAGCAGGATCGGGCTAGCGGGAGGCCCGGATACGCAGTATTTT.

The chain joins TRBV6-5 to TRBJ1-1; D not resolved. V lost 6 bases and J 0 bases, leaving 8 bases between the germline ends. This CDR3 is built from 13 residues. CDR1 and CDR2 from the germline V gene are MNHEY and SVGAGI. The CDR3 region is CASRGLLNTEAFF. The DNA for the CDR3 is TGTGCCAGCAGGGGCTTGTTGAACACTGAAGCTTTCTTT.

The CDR3 nucleotides are TGTGCCAGCAGCTTGGGATTGACTAGCGCAGATACGCAGTATTTT. Translated, it gives CASSLGLTSADTQYF. V is TRBV7-8 and J is TRBJ2-3; 8 bases match TRBD2. Germline assignment: CDR1 SGHVS and CDR2 FQNEAQ. The CDR3 spans 15 residues. Trimming cost V 3 bases and J 4 bases; bases outside gene matches: 6.

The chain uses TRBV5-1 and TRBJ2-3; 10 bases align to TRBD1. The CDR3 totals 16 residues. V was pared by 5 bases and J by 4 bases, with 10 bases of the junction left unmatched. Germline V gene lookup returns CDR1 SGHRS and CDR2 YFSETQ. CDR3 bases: TGCGCCAGCAGTCACGTAGGGGACAGGGGTGCAGATACGCAGTATTTT. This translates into CASSHVGDRGADTQYF.

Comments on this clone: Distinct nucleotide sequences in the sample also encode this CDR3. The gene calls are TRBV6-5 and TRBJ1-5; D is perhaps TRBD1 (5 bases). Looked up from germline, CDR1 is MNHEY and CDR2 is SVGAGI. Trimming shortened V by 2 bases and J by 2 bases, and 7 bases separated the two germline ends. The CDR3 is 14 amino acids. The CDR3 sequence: CASSYGGGNQPQHF. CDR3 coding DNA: TGTGCCAGCAGTTACGGGGGGGGCAATCAGCCCCAGCATTTT.

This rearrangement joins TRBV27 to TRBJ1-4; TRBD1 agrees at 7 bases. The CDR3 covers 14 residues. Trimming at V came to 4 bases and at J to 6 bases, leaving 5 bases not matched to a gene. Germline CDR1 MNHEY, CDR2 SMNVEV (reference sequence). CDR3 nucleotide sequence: TGTGCCAGCAGTTCCACAGGGGCGGATGAAAAACTGTTTTTT. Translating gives CASSSTGADEKLFF.

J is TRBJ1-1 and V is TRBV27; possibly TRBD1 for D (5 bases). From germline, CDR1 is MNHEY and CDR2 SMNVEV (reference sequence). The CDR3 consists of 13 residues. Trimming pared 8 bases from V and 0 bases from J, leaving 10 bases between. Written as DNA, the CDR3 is TGTGCCAGCGGGGCCCTCATGAACACTGAAGCTTTCTTT. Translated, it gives CASGALMNTEAFF.

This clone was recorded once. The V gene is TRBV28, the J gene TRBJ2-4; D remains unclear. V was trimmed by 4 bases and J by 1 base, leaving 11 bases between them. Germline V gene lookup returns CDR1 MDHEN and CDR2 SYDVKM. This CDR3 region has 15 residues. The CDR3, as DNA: TGTGCCAGCAGTTCGACAAAGGTGGCCAAAAACATTCAGTACTTC. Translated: CASSSTKVAKNIQYF.

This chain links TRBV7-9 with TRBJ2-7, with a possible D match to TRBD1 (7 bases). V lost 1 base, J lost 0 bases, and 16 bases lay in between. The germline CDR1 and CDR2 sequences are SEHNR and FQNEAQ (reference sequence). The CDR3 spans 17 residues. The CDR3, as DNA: TGTGCCAGCAGCTTAGGTCCCTCAGGGGGGTACTCCTACGAGCAGTACTTC. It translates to CASSLGPSGGYSYEQYF.

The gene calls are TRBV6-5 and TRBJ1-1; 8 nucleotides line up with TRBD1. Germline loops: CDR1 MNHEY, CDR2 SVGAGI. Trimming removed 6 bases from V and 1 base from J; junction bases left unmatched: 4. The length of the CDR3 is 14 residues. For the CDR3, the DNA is TGTGCCAGCAGACGGGACAGGACGAACACTGAAGCTTTCTTT. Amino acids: CASRRDRTNTEAFF.

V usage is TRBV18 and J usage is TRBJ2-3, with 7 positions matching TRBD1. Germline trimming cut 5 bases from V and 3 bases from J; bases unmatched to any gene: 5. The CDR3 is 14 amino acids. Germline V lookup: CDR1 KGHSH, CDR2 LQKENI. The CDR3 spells CASSSTGYTDTQYF. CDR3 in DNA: TGTGCCAGCTCATCGACAGGGTATACAGATACGCAGTATTTT.

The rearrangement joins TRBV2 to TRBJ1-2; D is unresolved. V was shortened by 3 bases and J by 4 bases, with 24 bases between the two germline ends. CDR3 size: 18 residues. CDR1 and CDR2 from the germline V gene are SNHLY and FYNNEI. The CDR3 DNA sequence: TGTGCCAGCAGTGATGGTCAAGGGTGGGGAGAGCACGGCTATGGCTACACCTTC. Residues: CASSDGQGWGEHGYGYTF.

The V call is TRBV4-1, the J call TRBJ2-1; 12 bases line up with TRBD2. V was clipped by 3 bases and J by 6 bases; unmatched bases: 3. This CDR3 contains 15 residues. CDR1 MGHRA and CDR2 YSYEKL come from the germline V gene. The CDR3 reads CASSQTSGSRNEQFF. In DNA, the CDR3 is TGCGCCAGCAGCCAGACTAGCGGGAGTCGCAATGAGCAGTTCTTC.